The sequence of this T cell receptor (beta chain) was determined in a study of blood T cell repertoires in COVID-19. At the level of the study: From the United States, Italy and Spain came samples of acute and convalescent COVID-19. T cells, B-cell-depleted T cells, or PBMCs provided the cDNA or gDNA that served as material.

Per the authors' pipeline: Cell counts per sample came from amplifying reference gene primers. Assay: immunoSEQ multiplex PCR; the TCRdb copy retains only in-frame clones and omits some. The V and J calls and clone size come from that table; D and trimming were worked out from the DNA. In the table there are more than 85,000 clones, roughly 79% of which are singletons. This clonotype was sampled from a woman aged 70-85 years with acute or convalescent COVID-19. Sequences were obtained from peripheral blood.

The CDR3 sequence: CASSPDRVTGELFF. CDR3 DNA sequence: TGCGCCAGCAGCCCCGACAGGGTAACCGGGGAGCTGTTTTTT. This rearrangement joins TRBV4-3 to TRBJ2-2; 7 nucleotides agree with TRBD1. The trim removed 4 bases at V and 5 bases at J, leaving 4 bases unmatched. Germline-derived CDR1 and CDR2 are LGHNA and YSLEER. There are 14 residues in the CDR3.